The 24 T cell receptor beta chains below were found in one sample sequenced in a study of Tregs in tolerant kidney transplant recipients (dated by TCRdb to between 2017 and 2020). The sample's time point, from its label and the paper: blood sample drawn before combined kidney and bone marrow transplant. The library was built by means of the immunoSEQ multiplex PCR assay. The clones in this table, taken by TCRdb from immuneACCESS, are in-frame only. Not every clone is retained; where verified, under half of the shortfall comes from an unresolved V gene, and the cause of the rest is unknown. This sample's table lists approximately 52,000 clones. The ten most abundant clones make up roughly 0.89% of the sample. The sequenced sample was CD4+ T cells from blood, obtained before the transplant. The receptors derive from a human donor who received a combined kidney and bone marrow transplant.

Turning to this clone: The read is 3 residues too short to cover the CDR3 end, so that end is filled in from the germline J gene. The rearrangement joins TRBV10-3 to TRBJ1-5; D gene uncertain. The length of the CDR3 is 14 residues. The V gene's germline CDR1 is ENHRY and CDR2 SYGVKD. The V end was cut by 4 bases, the J end by 3 bases, with 10 bases between. The covered CDR3 bases are TGTGCCATCAGTGTAGCCGGGTACAATCAGCCC. This encodes CAISVAGYNQP. Given in full, the CDR3 is CAISVAGYNQPQHF.

Incomplete CDR3 DNA: TGCGCCAGCAGCTTGGCCCCGGAGGGGGTTTCAGATACG. Its protein is CASSLAPEGVSDT. The complete CDR3 sequence is CASSLAPEGVSDTQYF. V usage is TRBV5-1 and J usage is TRBJ2-3; either TRBD1 or TRBD2 may fit D (6 bases each). The observed sequence ends 3 residues before the CDR3 terminus, with the missing tail filled in from the germline J gene. V lost 0 bases to trimming and J lost 4 bases, with 15 bases between them. The CDR3 totals 16 residues. CDR1 SGHRS and CDR2 YFSETQ come from the germline V gene. Based on the CDR3 plus reference TRBV5-1 and TRBJ2-3, the full variable domain is KAGVTQTPRYLIKTRGQQVTLSCSPISGHRSVSWYQQTPGQGLQFLFEYFSETQRNKGNFPGRFSGRQFSNSRSEMNVSTLELGDSALYLCASSLAPEGVSDTQYFGPGTRLTVL.

Details on this clone: The observed sequence ends 3 residues before the CDR3 terminus, with the missing tail filled in from the germline J gene. V is TRBV6-2 or TRBV6-3 and J is TRBJ2-7, with 7 bases aligning to TRBD1. V was pared by 6 bases and J by 2 bases, with 7 bases of the junction left unmatched. The CDR3 length is 14 residues. Per germline, CDR1 MNHEY and CDR2 SVGEGT. The covered CDR3 bases are TGTGCCAGCAGGGGATTCGGGACAGCCTACGAG. Protein: CASRGFGTAYE. The complete CDR3 reads CASRGFGTAYEQYF.

Turning to this clone: The read stops 3 residues short of the end of the CDR3; the missing end is completed from the germline J gene. V gene TRBV12-3 or TRBV12-4 combines with J gene TRBJ1-6; D is perhaps TRBD1 (6 bases). CDR3 size: 15 residues. The ends were cut back, 6 bases at V and 8 bases at J, with 17 bases in the middle. CDR3 sequence: CASSRQDPVDSPLHF. CDR3 bases read: TGTGCCAGCAGCAGACAGGACCCGGTGGATTCACCC.

Regarding this clone: The CDR3 goes on 3 residues after the read ends, and that part is filled in from the germline J gene. This rearrangement joins TRBV29-1 to TRBJ1-3; D is unclear. V lost 5 bases to trimming and J lost 4 bases, with 12 bases between them. CDR3 length: 13 amino acids. CDR1 is SQVTM and CDR2 is ANQGSEA in the germline V gene. The DNA read from the CDR3 is TGCAGCGTTTCGATCCTGGGCGGAAACACC. Protein product: CSVSILGGNT. The CDR3 reads in full as CSVSILGGNTIYF.

About this clone itself: The read comes to an end 3 residues before the CDR3 does, leaving the germline J gene to fill in the end. The rearrangement links TRBV30 to TRBJ1-4, with a possible D match to TRBD1 (6 bases). The CDR3 spans 13 residues. Germline assignment: CDR1 GTSNPN and CDR2 SVGIG (reference sequence). The V and J ends lost 2 bases and 3 bases respectively, with 7 bases between them. The sequenced part of the CDR3 DNA is TGTGCCTGGAGTTGGGGGCCTAATGAAAAA. Translated, it gives CAWSWGPNEK. The full CDR3 sequence reads CAWSWGPNEKLFF.

Concerning this clone itself: Sequencing ends 3 residues short of the CDR3 end; the germline J gene provides the rest. This rearrangement joins TRBV20-1 to TRBJ2-5, with 14 bases lining up with TRBD2. J lost 5 bases, V lost 2 bases, and 13 bases had no gene match. The germline CDR1 and CDR2 sequences are DFQATT and SNEGSKA (reference sequence). CDR3 size: 18 residues. The CDR3 sequence: CSARPGLAGAGSKETQYF. The DNA read from the CDR3 is TGCAGTGCTAGACCGGGACTAGCGGGAGCGGGGTCGAAGGAGACC.

About this clone: The CDR3 end is not reached by the read, which stops 3 residues before it; the germline J gene fills it in. The chain uses TRBV29-1 and TRBJ2-5, with 16 bases matching TRBD2. CDR1 SQVTM and CDR2 ANQGSEA come from the germline V gene. V lost 7 bases to trimming and J lost 5 bases; unmatched junction nucleotides: 10. The length of the CDR3 is 16 residues. The CDR3 bases that were read are TGCAGCGGGAAGGGACTAGCGGGAGGGCCGGGGGAGACC. Translating it yields CSGKGLAGGPGET. The entire CDR3 is CSGKGLAGGPGETQYF.

A word on this clone: The read gets to within 3 residues of the CDR3 end, and the germline J gene fills in the rest. This chain uses TRBV20-1 with TRBJ1-5; 7 nucleotides match TRBD1. Looked up from germline, CDR1 is DFQATT and CDR2 is SNEGSKA (reference sequence). With 2 bases clipped from V and 6 bases from J, the junction kept 4 bases outside the gene matches. The length of the CDR3 is 13 residues. The CDR3 sequence: CSARNQGGQPQHF. The CDR3 DNA, read in part, is TGCAGTGCTAGAAACCAGGGGGGTCAGCCC.

Remarks on this clone: The read terminates 3 residues ahead of where the CDR3 ends, so the germline J gene completes it. This sequence joins TRBV6-1 and TRBJ1-4; TRBD1 agrees at 7 bases. Germline V gene data show CDR1 as MNHNS and CDR2 as SASEGT. CDR3 length: 14 residues. V shed 3 bases and J 6 bases; nucleotides not matched to a gene: 4. The part of the CDR3 DNA that was read is TGTGCCAGCAGTGATCCGACAGGGCATGAAAAA. It specifies CASSDPTGHEK. The full CDR3 protein reads CASSDPTGHEKLFF.

This CDR3 is CSVERVGRTFHGYTF. Incomplete CDR3 DNA: TGCAGCGTTGAAAGGGTGGGCCGAACTTTTCATGGC. This rearrangement joins TRBV29-1 to TRBJ1-2; D not resolved. The missing CDR3 end, 3 residues past where the read stops, is filled in from the germline J gene. V was clipped by 2 bases and J by 6 bases, with 19 bases between them. The V gene's germline CDR1 is SQVTM and CDR2 ANQGSEA. The CDR3 extends over 15 amino acids.

About this clone: The read stops 3 residues short of the end of the CDR3; the missing end is completed from the germline J gene. V usage is TRBV7-3 and J usage is TRBJ2-6; tentatively, D is TRBD2 (5 bases). The CDR3 has 16 residues. Trimming took off 4 bases at V and 0 bases at J, with 10 bases between the two ends. Germline CDR1 is SGHTA and CDR2 is FQGTGA. The CDR3: CASSSAAGSGANVLTF. CDR3 DNA, as far as it was read: TGTGCCAGCAGCTCCGCGGCGGGCTCTGGGGCCAACGTC. Filled out from reference TRBV7-3 and TRBJ2-6, the complete variable domain reads GAGVSQTPSNKVTEKGKYVELRCDPISGHTALYWYRQSLGQGPEFLIYFQGTGAADDSGLPNDRFFAVRPEGSVSTLKIQRTERGDSAVYLCASSSAAGSGANVLTFGAGSRLTVL.

A remark on this clone: The read ends 3 residues before the CDR3 terminus; that terminus is restored from the germline J gene. The V gene is TRBV7-2, the J gene TRBJ1-1; D ambiguous. Germline lookup yields CDR1 SGHTA and CDR2 FQGNSA. CDR3 length: 13 residues. V gave up 3 bases and J gave up 4 bases, with 9 bases separating them. The part of the CDR3 DNA that was read is TGTGCCAGCAGCTTCCGGGGATCCACTGAA. Translated, it gives CASSFRGSTE. The CDR3 in full is CASSFRGSTEAFF.

Concerning this clone: Read data end 3 residues before the CDR3 end; the end is taken from the germline J gene. The J gene is TRBJ1-2, the V gene TRBV29-1; perhaps TRBD1 as D (6 bases). Germline CDR1 is SQVTM and CDR2 is ANQGSEA. The CDR3 is 11 amino acids. V lost 7 bases, J lost 1 base, and 7 bases lay in between. The sequenced part of the CDR3 DNA is TGCAGCGGGGGGCATAACTATGGC. Residues: CSGGHNYG. The entire CDR3 protein is CSGGHNYGYTF.

This clone registers medium-sized by frequency. The read falls 3 residues short of the CDR3 end, and the missing part is taken from the germline J gene. The V call is TRBV4-2, the J call TRBJ2-3, with TRBD2 matching 16 bases. From germline, CDR1 is LGHNA and CDR2 YNFKEQ. Trimming at V came to 4 bases and at J to 5 bases, leaving 15 bases not matched to a gene. The length of the CDR3 is 20 residues. Incomplete CDR3 DNA: TGTGCCAGCAGCCCCGATAGCGGGGGACTAGCGGGAGGGCCGGGAGATACG. This translates into CASSPDSGGLAGGPGDT. The complete CDR3 reads CASSPDSGGLAGGPGDTQYF.

As concerns this clone: With the read ending 3 residues before the CDR3 end, the germline J gene is used to fill in that end. V is TRBV7-3 and J is TRBJ2-1; 14 positions match TRBD2. V lost 4 bases and J lost 9; bases outside the gene matches: 2. The germline V gene encodes CDR1 SGHTA and CDR2 FQGTGA. The CDR3 length is 14 residues. The sequenced CDR3 bases are TGTGCCAGCAGCTCGGGACTAGCGGGAGCTGAG. This sequence encodes CASSSGLAGAE. The entire CDR3 protein is CASSSGLAGAEQFF.

In the case of this clone: The read stops 3 residues short of the end of the CDR3; the missing end is completed from the germline J gene. The V gene is TRBV5-6, the J gene TRBJ1-1; 9 bases map to TRBD1. CDR1 SGHDT and CDR2 YYEEEE come from the germline V gene. This CDR3 contains 15 residues. V lost 2 bases to trimming and J lost 2 bases; unmatched junction nucleotides: 4. This chain's CDR3 is CASSFTGGRNTEAFF. The DNA read from the CDR3 is TGTGCCAGCAGCTTCACAGGGGGCCGCAACACTGAA.

As concerns this clone: The read gets to within 3 residues of the CDR3 end, and the germline J gene fills in the rest. J is TRBJ2-1 and V is TRBV2, with D possibly TRBD2 on 5 matching bases. Germline-derived CDR1 and CDR2 are SNHLY and FYNNEI. The V and J ends lost 11 bases and 5 bases respectively, with 13 bases between them. The CDR3 loop spans 12 amino acids. The CDR3 DNA, read in part, is TGTGCCCAGATCGGGGATCACAATGAG. It is translated as CAQIGDHNE. The full CDR3 protein reads CAQIGDHNEQFF.

The CDR3 here is CSARNSGFQETQYF. The covered CDR3 bases are TGCAGTGCTAGAAATAGCGGGTTTCAAGAGACC. The chain links TRBV20-1 to TRBJ2-5; TRBD2 matches 7 bases. The read terminates 3 residues before the CDR3 end, so the remaining end is supplied by the germline J gene. The J segment lost 2 bases and the V segment lost 2 bases, leaving 5 bases of the junction unmatched. This CDR3 contains 14 residues. The V gene's germline CDR1 is DFQATT and CDR2 SNEGSKA (reference sequence).

Note on this clone: The read gets to within 3 residues of the CDR3 end, and the germline J gene fills in the rest. The chain recombines TRBV11-3 with TRBJ2-3, with TRBD1 matching 10 bases. Germline trimming cut 1 base from V and 5 bases from J; bases unmatched to any gene: 3. Looked up from germline, CDR1 is SGHNT and CDR2 is YENEEA. The CDR3 is 15 residues long. The CDR3: CASSLAGQGVDTQYF. The sequenced part of the CDR3 DNA is TGTGCCAGCAGCTTAGCCGGACAGGGGGTAGATACG.

Details on this clone: Read sequence stops 3 residues before the CDR3 end, and the germline J gene provides the missing end. The chain combines TRBV19 with TRBJ2-1; D remains ambiguous. There are 14 residues in the CDR3. Per the germline V gene, CDR1 is LNHDA and CDR2 is SQIVND (reference sequence). V lost 4 bases and J 0 bases, leaving 7 bases between the germline ends. Incomplete CDR3 DNA: TGTGCCAGTAGTACTGTCTTCTCCTACAATGAG. This translates into CASSTVFSYNE. The entire CDR3 reads CASSTVFSYNEQFF.

As regards this clone: The CDR3 end is not reached by the read, which stops 3 residues before it; the germline J gene fills it in. The chain recombines TRBV5-1 with TRBJ2-1, with 11 bases matching TRBD2. The V segment lost 6 bases and the J segment 3 bases; nucleotides outside the gene matches: 2. The CDR3 runs 14 residues. Germline V gene lookup returns CDR1 SGHRS and CDR2 YFSETQ. The CDR3 protein is CASTGTSGYNEQFF. The part of the CDR3 DNA that was read is TGCGCCAGCACTGGGACTAGCGGCTACAATGAG.

As for this clone: The read gets to within 3 residues of the CDR3 end, and the germline J gene fills in the rest. This sequence joins TRBV5-4 and TRBJ2-5; TRBD2 is a possible D gene (5 bases). CDR1 is SGHNT, CDR2 YYREEE, per germline (reference sequence). V was trimmed by 2 bases and J by 2 bases, leaving 10 bases between them. The CDR3 extends over 14 amino acids. CDR3 DNA (partial): TGTGCCAGCAGCTTTGGCGGGCGTCAAGAGACC. It codes for CASSFGGRQET. The whole CDR3 is CASSFGGRQETQYF.

Comment on this clone: Read coverage stops 3 residues before the CDR3 terminus; the germline J gene supplies the remainder. This chain connects TRBV30 to TRBJ2-3; 10 bases are shared with TRBD2. The CDR3 totals 14 residues. The ends lost 4 bases at V and 1 base at J; junction bases unmatched: 2. Germline CDR1 is GTSNPN and CDR2 is SVGIG (reference sequence). This chain's CDR3 is CAWMLAGGTDTQYF. The CDR3 bases that were read are TGTGCCTGGATGCTAGCGGGGGGCACAGATACG.